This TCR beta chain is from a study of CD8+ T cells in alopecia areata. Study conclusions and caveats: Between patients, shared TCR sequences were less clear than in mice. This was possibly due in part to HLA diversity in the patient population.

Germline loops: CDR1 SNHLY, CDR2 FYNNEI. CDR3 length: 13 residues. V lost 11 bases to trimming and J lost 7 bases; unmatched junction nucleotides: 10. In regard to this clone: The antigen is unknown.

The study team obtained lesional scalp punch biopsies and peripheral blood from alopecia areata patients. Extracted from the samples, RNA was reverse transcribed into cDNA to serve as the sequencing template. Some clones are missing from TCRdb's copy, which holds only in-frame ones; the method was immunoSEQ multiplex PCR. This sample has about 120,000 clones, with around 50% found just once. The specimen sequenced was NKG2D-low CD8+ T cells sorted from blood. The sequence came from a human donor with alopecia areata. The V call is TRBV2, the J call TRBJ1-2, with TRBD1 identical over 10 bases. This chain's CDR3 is CAAKLGTGVGYTF. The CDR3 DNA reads TGTGCCGCGAAGTTGGGGACAGGGGTTGGCTACACCTTC.